The rows below give T cell receptor beta chains drawn from one sample of a study of response to subunit inactivated influenza vaccine. One entry per CDR3 protein results from TCRdb running MiXCR on the RT-PCR reads. This sample has around 480,000 distinct CDR3 sequences, with more than 15% found just once. This material consisted of CD4+ T cells sorted from PBMCs, taken 23 to 25 months after vaccination. Receptors were obtained from a man between 50 and 69 years old who received an inactivated influenza vaccine. The CDR3 runs from the conserved cysteine through the conserved F or W.

TRBJ2-5,TRBV5-6,CASSDGTGQETQYF
TRBJ2-1,TRBV9,CASSRGEGYNEQFF
TRBJ2-3,TRBV5-5,CASSLYITADTQYF
TRBJ2-1,TRBV4-3,CASSIGRDNEQFF
TRBJ2-7,TRBV7-2,CASSLDLSEQYF
TRBJ2-3,TRBV20-1,CSARGASGSDTQYF
TRBJ1-2,TRBV20-1,CSARDNGPLKVYTF
TRBJ2-1,TRBV18,CASSSGQGAVDEQFF
TRBJ2-7,TRBV6-6,CASCRDGPYEQYF
TRBJ2-1,TRBV20-1,CSARARYNLGRGGEQFF
TRBJ2-2,TRBV10-1,CASNEILAGGHGGELFF
TRBJ1-5,TRBV20-1,CSATQGAGSQPQHF
TRBJ2-5,TRBV7-2,CASSSSRAQETQYF
TRBJ2-2,TRBV5-4,CAIARGRGGNTGELFF
TRBJ2-5,TRBV7-6,CASSSSRDRARETQYF